This T cell receptor (beta chain) was obtained from a study of CD8 T cells in acute hepatitis C reinfection. Study summary: Sequences come from NS3-1073-specific CD8+ T cells, during acute infection and after clearance.

This clone appeared once. Antigen specificity is unknown. Broader study findings: No group differed significantly in the high NS3-1073 repertoire diversity. All groups preferentially used TRBV04 and TRBV06, which was not due to overrepresentation in the naive pool.

This CDR3 is 18 amino acids long. Trimming removed 5 bases from V and 0 bases from J, with 17 bases in between. Germline V gene lookup returns CDR1 MGHRA and CDR2 YSYEKL. Indicated time point: naive CD8 control sorted from an acute-time-point sample. Donors were people who inject drugs, followed every 3 months. Libraries were prepared by immunoSEQ multiplex PCR; TCRdb keeps only in-frame clonotypes and omits some of them. The sample records about 38,000 clones, approximately 87% being singletons. The chain has TRBV4-1 and TRBJ2-6; perhaps D is TRBD1 or TRBD2 (5 bases each). The receptor comes from a man aged 25-45 years with chronic hepatitis C. Sequencing used naive CD8+ T cells from PBMCs. CDR3 in amino acids: CASSERDVSVSGANVLTF. The CDR3 DNA reads as TGCGCCAGCAGCGAGAGGGACGTCAGCGTCTCTGGGGCCAACGTCCTGACTTTC.